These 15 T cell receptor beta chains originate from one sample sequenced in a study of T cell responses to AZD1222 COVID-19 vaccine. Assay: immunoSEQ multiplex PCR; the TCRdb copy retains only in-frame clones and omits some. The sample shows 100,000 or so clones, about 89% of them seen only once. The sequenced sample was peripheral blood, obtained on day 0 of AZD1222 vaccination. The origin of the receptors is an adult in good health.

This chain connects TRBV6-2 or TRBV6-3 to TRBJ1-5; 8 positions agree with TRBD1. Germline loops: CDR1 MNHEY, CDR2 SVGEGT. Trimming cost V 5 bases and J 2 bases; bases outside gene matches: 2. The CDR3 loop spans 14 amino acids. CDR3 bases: TGTGCCAGCAGTGGACAGGGTGGCAATCAGCCCCAGCATTTT. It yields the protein CASSGQGGNQPQHF.

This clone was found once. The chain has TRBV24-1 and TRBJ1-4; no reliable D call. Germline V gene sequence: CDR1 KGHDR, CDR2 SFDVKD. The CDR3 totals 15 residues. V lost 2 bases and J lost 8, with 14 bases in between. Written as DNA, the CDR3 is TGTGCCACCAGTGATTCGGGAGGTAGGGCGGAAAAACTGTTTTTT. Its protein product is CATSDSGGRAEKLFF.

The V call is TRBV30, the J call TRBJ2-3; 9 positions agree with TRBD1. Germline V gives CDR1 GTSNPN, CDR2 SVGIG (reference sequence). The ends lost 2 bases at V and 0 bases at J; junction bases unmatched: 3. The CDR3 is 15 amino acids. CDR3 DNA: TGTGCCTGGAGTACGACAGGGGGAAGCACAGATACGCAGTATTTT. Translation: CAWSTTGGSTDTQYF.

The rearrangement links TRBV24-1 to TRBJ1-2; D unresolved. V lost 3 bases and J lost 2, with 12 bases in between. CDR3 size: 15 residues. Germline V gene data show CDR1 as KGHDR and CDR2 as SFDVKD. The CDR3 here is CATSDADPTNYGYTF. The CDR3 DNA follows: TGTGCCACCAGTGATGCGGACCCCACCAACTATGGCTACACCTTC.

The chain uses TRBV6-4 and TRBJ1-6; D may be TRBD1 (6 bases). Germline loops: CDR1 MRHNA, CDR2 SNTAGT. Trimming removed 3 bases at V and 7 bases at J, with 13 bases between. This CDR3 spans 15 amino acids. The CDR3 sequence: CASSEGSGTNSPLHF. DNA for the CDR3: TGTGCCAGCAGTGAGGGATCCGGGACAAATTCACCCCTCCACTTT.

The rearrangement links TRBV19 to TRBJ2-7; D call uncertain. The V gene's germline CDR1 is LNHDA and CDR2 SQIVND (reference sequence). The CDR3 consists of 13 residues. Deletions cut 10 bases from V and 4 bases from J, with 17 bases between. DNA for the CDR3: TGTGCCACTCCAGGCTCCCTATTTTACGAGCAGTACTTC. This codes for CATPGSLFYEQYF.

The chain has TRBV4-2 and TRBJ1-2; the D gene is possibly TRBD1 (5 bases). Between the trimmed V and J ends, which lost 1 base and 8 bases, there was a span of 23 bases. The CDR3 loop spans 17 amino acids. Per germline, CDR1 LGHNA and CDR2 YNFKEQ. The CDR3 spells CASSQALTDTFGEGYTF. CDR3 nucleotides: TGTGCCAGCAGCCAAGCATTAACGGACACGTTTGGGGAGGGCTACACCTTC.

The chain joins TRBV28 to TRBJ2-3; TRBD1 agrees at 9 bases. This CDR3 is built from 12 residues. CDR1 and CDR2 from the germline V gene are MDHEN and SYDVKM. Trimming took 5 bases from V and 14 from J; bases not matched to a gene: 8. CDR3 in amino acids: CASSLDRGKRYF. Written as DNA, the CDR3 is TGTGCCAGCAGTCTGGACAGGGGAAAACGGTATTTT.

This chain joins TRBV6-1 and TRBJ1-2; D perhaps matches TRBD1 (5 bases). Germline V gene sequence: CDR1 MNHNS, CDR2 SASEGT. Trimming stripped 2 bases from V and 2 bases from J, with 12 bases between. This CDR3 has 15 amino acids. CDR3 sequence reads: CASSERAGKNYGYTF. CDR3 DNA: TGTGCCAGCAGTGAAAGGGCAGGGAAGAACTATGGCTACACCTTC.

The CDR3 sequence: CASSVLSGGALGELFF. CDR3 bases: TGTGCCAGCAGCGTACTGAGCGGGGGGGCCCTCGGGGAGCTGTTTTTT. V gene TRBV9 combines with J gene TRBJ2-2; 10 nucleotides agree with TRBD2. CDR3 size: 16 residues. J gave up 7 bases and V 1 base, and 7 bases lay outside the gene matches. Germline V gives CDR1 SGDLS, CDR2 YYNGEE.

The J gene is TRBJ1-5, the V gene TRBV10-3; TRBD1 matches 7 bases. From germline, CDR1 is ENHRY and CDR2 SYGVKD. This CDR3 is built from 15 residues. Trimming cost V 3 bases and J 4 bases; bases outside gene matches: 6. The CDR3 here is CAISDPRTGNQPQHF. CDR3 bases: TGTGCCATCAGTGACCCTAGGACAGGTAATCAGCCCCAGCATTTT.

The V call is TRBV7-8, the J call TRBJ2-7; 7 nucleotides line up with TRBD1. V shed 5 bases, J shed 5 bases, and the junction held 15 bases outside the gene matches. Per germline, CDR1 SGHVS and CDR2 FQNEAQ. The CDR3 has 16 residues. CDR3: CASSPPLDRARDEQYF. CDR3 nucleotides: TGTGCCAGCAGCCCGCCGTTAGACAGGGCCAGGGACGAGCAGTACTTC.

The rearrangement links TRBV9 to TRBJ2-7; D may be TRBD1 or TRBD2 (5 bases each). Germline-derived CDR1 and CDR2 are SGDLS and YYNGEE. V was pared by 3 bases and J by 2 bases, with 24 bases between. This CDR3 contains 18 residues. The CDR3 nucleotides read TGTGCCAGCAGCGCAAGCCGGGACCGATCCGACCCTACCTACGAGCAGTACTTC. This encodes CASSASRDRSDPTYEQYF.

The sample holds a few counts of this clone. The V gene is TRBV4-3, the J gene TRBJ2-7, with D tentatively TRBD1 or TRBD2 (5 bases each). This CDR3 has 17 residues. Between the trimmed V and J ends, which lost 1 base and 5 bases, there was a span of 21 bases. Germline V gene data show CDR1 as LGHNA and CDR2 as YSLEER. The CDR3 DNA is TGCGCCAGCAGCCAAGCTGCGGCCTCGGGAAGGGACGACGAGCAGTACTTC. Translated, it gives CASSQAAASGRDDEQYF.

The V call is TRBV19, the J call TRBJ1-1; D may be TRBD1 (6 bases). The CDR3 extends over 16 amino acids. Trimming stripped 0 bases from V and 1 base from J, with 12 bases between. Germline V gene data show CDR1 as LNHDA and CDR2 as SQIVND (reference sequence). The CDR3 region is CASSIDFGGQNTEAFF. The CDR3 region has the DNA TGTGCCAGTAGTATAGATTTCGGGGGGCAGAACACTGAAGCTTTCTTT.